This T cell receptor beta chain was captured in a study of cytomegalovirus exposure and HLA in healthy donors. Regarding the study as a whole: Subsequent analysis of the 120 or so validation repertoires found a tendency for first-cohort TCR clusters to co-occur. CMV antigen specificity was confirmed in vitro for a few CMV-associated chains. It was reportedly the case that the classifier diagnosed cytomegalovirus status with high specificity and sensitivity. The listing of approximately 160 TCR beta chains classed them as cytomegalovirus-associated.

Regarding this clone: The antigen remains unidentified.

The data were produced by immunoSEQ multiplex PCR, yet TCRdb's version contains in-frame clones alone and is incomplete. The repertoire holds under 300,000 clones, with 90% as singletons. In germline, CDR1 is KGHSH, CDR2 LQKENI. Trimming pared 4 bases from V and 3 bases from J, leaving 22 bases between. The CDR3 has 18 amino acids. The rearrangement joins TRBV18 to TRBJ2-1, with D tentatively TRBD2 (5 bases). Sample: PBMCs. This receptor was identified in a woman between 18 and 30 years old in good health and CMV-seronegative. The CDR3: CASSLISDRSAGYNEQFF. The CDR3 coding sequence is TGTGCCAGCTCACTTATTTCGGATAGGTCTGCGGGCTACAATGAGCAGTTCTTC.